The source of this TCR beta chain is a study of T cells in tuberculosis. Sorting used thawed, overnight-rested PBMC stained with anti-CD3, a viability dye and GMM-loaded CD1B tetramer. The lipid loaded on the CD1B tetramers was C32 glucose monomycolate from Rhodococcus equi. This CDR3 contains 16 residues. Between the trimmed V and J ends, which lost 1 base and 1 base, there was a span of 15 bases. From germline, CDR1 is SGHRS and CDR2 YFSETQ. The repertoire was sequenced with immunoSEQ multiplex PCR; TCRdb's copy has only in-frame clones and lacks some. This sample has 54,000 or so clones, with about 76% found just once.

Specimen: CD1b-GMM tetramer-negative cells sorted from PBMCs. The TCR was taken from an adult woman with latent tuberculosis. The chain has TRBV5-1 and TRBJ2-7, with D possibly being TRBD1 (5 bases). The DNA of the CDR3 is TGCGCCAGCAGCTTGACCGACAGAAATCCATCCTACGAGCAGTACTTC. Encoded protein: CASSLTDRNPSYEQYF. Looking up the rest from reference TRBV5-1 and TRBJ2-7 gives the full variable domain: KAGVTQTPRYLIKTRGQQVTLSCSPISGHRSVSWYQQTPGQGLQFLFEYFSETQRNKGNFPGRFSGRQFSNSRSEMNVSTLELGDSALYLCASSLTDRNPSYEQYFGPGTRLTVT.